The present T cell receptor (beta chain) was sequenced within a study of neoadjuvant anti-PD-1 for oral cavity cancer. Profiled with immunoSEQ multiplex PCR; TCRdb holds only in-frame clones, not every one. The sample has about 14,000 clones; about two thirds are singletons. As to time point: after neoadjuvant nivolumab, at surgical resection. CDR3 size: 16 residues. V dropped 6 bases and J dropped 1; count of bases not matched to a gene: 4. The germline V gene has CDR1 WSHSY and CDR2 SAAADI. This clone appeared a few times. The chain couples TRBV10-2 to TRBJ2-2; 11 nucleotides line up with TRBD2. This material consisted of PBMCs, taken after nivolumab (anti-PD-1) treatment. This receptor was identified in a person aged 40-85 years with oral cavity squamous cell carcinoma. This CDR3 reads CASRGLAGGNTGELFF. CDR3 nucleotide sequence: TGCGCCAGCAGGGGTCTAGCGGGAGGGAACACCGGGGAGCTGTTTTTT.